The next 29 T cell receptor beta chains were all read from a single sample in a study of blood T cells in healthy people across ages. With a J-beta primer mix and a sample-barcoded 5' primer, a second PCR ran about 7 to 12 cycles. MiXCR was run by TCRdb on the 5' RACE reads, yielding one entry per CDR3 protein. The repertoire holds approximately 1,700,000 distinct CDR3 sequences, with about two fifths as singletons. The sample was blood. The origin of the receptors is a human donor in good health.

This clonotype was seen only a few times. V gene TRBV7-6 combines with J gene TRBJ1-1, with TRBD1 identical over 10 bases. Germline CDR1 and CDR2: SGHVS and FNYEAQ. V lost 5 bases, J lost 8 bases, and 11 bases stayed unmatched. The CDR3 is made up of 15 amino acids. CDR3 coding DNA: TGTGCCAGCAGCCCCTTGCCGGGACAGGGGTGGGAAGCTTTCTTT. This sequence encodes CASSPLPGQGWEAFF.

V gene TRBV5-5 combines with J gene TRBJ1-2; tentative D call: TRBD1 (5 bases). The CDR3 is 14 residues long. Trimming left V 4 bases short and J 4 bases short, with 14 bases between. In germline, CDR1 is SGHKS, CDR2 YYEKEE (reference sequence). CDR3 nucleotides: TGTGCCAGCAGCCCTCGCCCGGGGCTCTATGGCTACACCTTC. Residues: CASSPRPGLYGYTF.

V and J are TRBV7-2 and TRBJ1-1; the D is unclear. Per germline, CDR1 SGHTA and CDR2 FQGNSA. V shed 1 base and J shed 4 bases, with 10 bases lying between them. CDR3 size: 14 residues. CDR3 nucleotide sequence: TGTGCCAGCAGCTTAGTAGATATGGGCACTGAAGCTTTCTTT. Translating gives CASSLVDMGTEAFF.

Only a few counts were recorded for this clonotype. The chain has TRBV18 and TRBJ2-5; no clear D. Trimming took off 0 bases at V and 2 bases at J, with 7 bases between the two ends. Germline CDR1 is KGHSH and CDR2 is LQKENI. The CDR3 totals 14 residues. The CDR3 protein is CASSPPSQQETQYF. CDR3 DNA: TGTGCCAGCTCACCACCGTCACAACAAGAGACCCAGTACTTC.

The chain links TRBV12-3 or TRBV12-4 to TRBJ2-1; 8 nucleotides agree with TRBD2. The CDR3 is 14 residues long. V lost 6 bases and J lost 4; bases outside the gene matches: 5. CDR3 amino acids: CASSPIAGYNEQFF. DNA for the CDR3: TGTGCCAGCAGCCCAATAGCGGGGTACAATGAGCAGTTCTTC.

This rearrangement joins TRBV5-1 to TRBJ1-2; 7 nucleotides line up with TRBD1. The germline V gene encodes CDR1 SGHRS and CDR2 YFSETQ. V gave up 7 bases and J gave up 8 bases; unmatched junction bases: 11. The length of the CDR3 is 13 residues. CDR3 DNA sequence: TGCGCCAGCGCCCGTTTGGGACAGTGGGGCTACACCTTC. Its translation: CASARLGQWGYTF. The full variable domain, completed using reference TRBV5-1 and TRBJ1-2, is KAGVTQTPRYLIKTRGQQVTLSCSPISGHRSVSWYQQTPGQGLQFLFEYFSETQRNKGNFPGRFSGRQFSNSRSEMNVSTLELGDSALYLCASARLGQWGYTFGSGTRLTVV.

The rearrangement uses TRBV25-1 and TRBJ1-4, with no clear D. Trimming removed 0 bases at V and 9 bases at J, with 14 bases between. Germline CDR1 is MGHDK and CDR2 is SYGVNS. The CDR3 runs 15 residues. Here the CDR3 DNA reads TGTGCCAGCAGTGAATATCACCAGGTTTCGAAAAAACTGTTTTTT. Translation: CASSEYHQVSKKLFF.

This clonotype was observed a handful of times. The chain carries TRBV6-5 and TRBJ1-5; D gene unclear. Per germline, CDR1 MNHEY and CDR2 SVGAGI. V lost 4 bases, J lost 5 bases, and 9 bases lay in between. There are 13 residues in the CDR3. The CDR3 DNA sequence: TGTGCCAGCAGTTCTGGCCAGCATCAGCCCCAGCATTTT. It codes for CASSSGQHQPQHF.

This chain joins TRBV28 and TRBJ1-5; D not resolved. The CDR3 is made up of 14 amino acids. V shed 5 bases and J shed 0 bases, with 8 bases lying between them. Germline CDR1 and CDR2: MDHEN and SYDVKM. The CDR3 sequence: CASSENHSNQPQHF. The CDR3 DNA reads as TGTGCCAGCAGTGAAAATCATAGCAATCAGCCCCAGCATTTT.

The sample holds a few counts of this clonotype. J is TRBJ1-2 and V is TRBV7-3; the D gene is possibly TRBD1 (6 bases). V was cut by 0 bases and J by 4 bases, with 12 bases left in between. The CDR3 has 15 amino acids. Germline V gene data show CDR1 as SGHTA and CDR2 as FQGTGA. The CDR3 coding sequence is TGTGCCAGCAGCTTAACGGGTGGCAGGGGCTATGGCTACACCTTC. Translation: CASSLTGGRGYGYTF.

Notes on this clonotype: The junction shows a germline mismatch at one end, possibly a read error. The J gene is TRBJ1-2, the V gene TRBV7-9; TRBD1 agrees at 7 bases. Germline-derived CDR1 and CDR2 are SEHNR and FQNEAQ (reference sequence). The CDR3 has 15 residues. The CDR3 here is CASSEGGAGWNGYTF. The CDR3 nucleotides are TGCGCCAGCAGCGAAGGGGGCGCGGGATGGAATGGCTACACCTTC.

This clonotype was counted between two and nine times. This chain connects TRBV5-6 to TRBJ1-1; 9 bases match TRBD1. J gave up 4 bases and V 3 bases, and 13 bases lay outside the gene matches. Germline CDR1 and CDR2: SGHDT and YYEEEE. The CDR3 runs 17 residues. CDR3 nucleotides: TGTGCCAGCAGCTCCGGGACAGGGAGTCTCTGGGGCACTGAAGCTTTCTTT. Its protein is CASSSGTGSLWGTEAFF.

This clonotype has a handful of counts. The CDR3 here is CSARVWGTDEQFF. The CDR3 DNA reads as TGCAGTGCTAGAGTCTGGGGGACGGATGAGCAGTTCTTC. This rearrangement joins TRBV20-1 to TRBJ2-1; D could derive from TRBD1 or TRBD2 (5 bases each). Germline lookup yields CDR1 DFQATT and CDR2 SNEGSKA (reference sequence). V lost 1 base to trimming and J lost 8 bases, with 12 bases between them. CDR3 length equals 13 residues.

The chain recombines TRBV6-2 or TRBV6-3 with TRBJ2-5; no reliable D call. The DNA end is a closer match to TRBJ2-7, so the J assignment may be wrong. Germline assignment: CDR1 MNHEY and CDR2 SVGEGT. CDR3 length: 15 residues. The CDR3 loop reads CASSYSPRGSDEQYF. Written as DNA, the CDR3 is TGTGCCAGCAGTTACTCGCCTAGAGGATCCGACGAGCAGTACTTC.

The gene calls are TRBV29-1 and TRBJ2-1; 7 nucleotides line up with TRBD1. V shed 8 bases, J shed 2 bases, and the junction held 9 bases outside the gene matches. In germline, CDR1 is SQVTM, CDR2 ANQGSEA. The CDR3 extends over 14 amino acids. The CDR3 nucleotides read TGCAGCACCCGTGGGGACAGAACCTACAATGAGCAGTTCTTC. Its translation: CSTRGDRTYNEQFF.

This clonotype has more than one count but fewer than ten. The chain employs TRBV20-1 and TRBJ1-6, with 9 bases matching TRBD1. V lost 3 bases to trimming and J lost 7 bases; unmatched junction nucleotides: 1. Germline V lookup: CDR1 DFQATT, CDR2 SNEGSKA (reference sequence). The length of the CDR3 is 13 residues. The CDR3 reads CSARGTGNSPLHF. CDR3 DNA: TGCAGTGCTAGGGGGACAGGGAATTCACCCCTCCACTTT.

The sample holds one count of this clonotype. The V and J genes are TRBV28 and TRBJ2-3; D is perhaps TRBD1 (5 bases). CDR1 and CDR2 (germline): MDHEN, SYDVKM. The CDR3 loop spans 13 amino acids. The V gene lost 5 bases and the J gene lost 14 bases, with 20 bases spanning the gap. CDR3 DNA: TGTGCCAGCAGTCTAATGGACGACAGCCCGAGGTATTTT. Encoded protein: CASSLMDDSPRYF. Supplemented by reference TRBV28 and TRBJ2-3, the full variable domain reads DVKVTQSSRYLVKRTGEKVFLECVQDMDHENMFWYRQDPGLGLRLIYFSYDVKMKEKGDIPEGYSVSREKKERFSLILESASTNQTSMYLCASSLMDDSPRYFGPGTRLTVL.

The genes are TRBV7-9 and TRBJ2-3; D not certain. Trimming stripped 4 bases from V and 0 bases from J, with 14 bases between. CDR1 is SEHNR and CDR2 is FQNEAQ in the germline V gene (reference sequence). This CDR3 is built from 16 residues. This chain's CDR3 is CASSSTRYSSTDTQYF. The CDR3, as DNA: TGTGCCAGCAGCTCAACTCGATACTCTAGCACAGATACGCAGTATTTT.

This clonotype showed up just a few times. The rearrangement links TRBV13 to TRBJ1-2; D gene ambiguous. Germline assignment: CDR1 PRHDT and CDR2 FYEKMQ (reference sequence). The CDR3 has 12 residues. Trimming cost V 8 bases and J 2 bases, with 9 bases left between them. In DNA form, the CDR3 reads TGTGCCAGCTCAAGGATGAACTATGGCTACACCTTC. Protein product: CASSRMNYGYTF.

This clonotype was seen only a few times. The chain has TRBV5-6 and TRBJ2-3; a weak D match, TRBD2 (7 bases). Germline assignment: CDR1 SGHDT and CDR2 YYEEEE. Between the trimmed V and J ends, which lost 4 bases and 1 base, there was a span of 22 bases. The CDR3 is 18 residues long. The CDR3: CASSQVGGGPYRTDTQYF. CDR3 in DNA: TGTGCCAGCAGCCAAGTGGGGGGGGGGCCCTACCGCACAGATACGCAGTATTTT.

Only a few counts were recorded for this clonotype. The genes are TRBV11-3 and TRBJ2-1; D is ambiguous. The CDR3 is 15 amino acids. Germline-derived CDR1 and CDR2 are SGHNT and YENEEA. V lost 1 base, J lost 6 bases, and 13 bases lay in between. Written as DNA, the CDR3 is TGTGCCAGCAGCTTAGGGTTGGAGCGAGGCAATGAGCAGTTCTTC. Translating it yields CASSLGLERGNEQFF. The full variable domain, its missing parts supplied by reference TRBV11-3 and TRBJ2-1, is EAGVVQSPRYKIIEKKQPVAFWCNPISGHNTLYWYLQNLGQGPELLIRYENEEAVDDSQLPKDRFSAERLKGVDSTLKIQPAELGDSAVYLCASSLGLERGNEQFFGPGTRLTVL.

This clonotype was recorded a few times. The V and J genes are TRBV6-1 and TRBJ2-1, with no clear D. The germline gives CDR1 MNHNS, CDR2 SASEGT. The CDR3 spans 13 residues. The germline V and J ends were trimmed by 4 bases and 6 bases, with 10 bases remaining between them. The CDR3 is CASSVFSPNEQFF. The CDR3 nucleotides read TGTGCCAGCAGTGTATTTAGTCCCAATGAGCAGTTCTTC.

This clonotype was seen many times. In DNA, the CDR3 is TGTGCCAGCAGCCAAGATTTGGGAGGGTCGACCCAGTACTTC. This encodes CASSQDLGGSTQYF. The genes are TRBV3-1 and TRBJ2-4; 7 bases fit TRBD2. The J call may be mistaken, given a closer DNA end match to TRBJ2-5. This CDR3 spans 14 amino acids. Germline V gene data show CDR1 as LGHDT and CDR2 as YNNKEL (reference sequence).

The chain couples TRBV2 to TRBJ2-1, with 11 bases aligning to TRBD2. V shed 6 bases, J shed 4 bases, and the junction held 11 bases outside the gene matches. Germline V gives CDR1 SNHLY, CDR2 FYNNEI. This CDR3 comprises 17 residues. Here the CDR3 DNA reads TGTGCCAGCAGAAACGAAAGGACTAGCGGGCGGTACAATGAGCAGTTCTTC. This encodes CASRNERTSGRYNEQFF.

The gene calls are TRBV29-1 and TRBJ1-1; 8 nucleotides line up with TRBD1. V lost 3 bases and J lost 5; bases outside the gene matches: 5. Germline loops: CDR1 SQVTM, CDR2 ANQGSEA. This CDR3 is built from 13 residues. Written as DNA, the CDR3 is TGCAGCGTTGACAAGGGACAGGAGACTGAAGCTTTCTTT. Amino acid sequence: CSVDKGQETEAFF.

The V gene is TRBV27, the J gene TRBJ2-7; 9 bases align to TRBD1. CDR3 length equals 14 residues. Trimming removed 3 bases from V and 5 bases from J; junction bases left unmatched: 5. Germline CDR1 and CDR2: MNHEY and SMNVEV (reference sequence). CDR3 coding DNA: TGTGCCAGCAGTTTGGGGACAGGGTTGGACGAGCAGTACTTC. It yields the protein CASSLGTGLDEQYF.

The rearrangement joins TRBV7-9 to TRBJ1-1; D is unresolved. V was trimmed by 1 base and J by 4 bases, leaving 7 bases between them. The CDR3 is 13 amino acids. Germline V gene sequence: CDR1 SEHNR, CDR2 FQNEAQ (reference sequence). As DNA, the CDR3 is TGTGCCAGCAGCTTAGAGCAGATCACTGAAGCTTTCTTT. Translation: CASSLEQITEAFF. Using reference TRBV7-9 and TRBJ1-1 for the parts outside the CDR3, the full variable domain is DTGVSQNPRHKITKRGQNVTFRCDPISEHNRLYWYRQTLGQGPEFLTYFQNEAQLEKSRLLSDRFSAERPKGSFSTLEIQRTEQGDSAMYLCASSLEQITEAFFGQGTRLTVV.

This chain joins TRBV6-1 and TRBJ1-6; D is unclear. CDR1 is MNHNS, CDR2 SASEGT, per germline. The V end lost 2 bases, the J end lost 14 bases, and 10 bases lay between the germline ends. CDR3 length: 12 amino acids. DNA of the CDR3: TGTGCCAGCAGTGAATGGTCGAGTTCCCTCCACTTT. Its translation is CASSEWSSSLHF.

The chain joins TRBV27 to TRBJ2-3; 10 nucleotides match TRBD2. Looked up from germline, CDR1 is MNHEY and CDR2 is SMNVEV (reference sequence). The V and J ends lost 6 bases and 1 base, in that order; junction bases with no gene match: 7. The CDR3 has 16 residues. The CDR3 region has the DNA TGTGCCAGCAGGTCCGACACTAGCGGGGGCACAGATACGCAGTATTTT. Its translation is CASRSDTSGGTDTQYF.